One sample yielded the 8 T cell receptor beta chains listed below, sequenced in a study of T cell responses to AZD1222 COVID-19 vaccine. Libraries were prepared by immunoSEQ multiplex PCR; TCRdb keeps only in-frame clonotypes and omits some of them. There are fewer than 200,000 clones in the sample; more than 75% occur only once, and roughly a quarter lies in the top ten. Sequencing was performed on peripheral blood, taken 28 days after the second AZD1222 dose. These TCRs come from an adult who received the AZD1222 COVID-19 vaccine.

This chain links TRBV7-9 with TRBJ1-1, with D possibly TRBD1 on 6 matching bases. The CDR3 totals 13 residues. V was cut by 0 bases and J by 9 bases, with 11 bases left in between. CDR1 SEHNR and CDR2 FQNEAQ come from the germline V gene (reference sequence). CDR3 in amino acids: CASSLAGQTKAFF. DNA of the CDR3: TGTGCCAGCAGCTTAGCTGGACAGACCAAAGCTTTCTTT. Combining the CDR3 with reference TRBV7-9 and TRBJ1-1 gives the whole variable domain DTGVSQNPRHKITKRGQNVTFRCDPISEHNRLYWYRQTLGQGPEFLTYFQNEAQLEKSRLLSDRFSAERPKGSFSTLEIQRTEQGDSAMYLCASSLAGQTKAFFGQGTRLTVV.

This clone occurred once. The CDR3 loop reads CASSLRASSAAGLNEQFF. The CDR3 DNA reads as TGTGCCAGCAGCTTAAGAGCGAGTTCTGCCGCGGGGTTAAATGAGCAGTTCTTC. The chain uses TRBV7-2 and TRBJ2-1, with D perhaps TRBD2 (6 bases). The V end was cut by 2 bases, the J end by 7 bases, with 24 bases between. The CDR3 contains 18 residues. Germline assignment: CDR1 SGHTA and CDR2 FQGNSA. Looking up the rest from reference TRBV7-2 and TRBJ2-1 gives the full variable domain: GAGVSQSPSNKVTEKGKDVELRCDPISGHTALYWYRQSLGQGLEFLIYFQGNSAPDKSGLPSDRFSAERTGGSVSTLTIQRTQQEDSAVYLCASSLRASSAAGLNEQFFGPGTRLTVL.

The genes are TRBV7-3 and TRBJ1-2; 9 bases map to TRBD1. The CDR3 extends over 15 amino acids. Germline values: CDR1 SGHTA, CDR2 FQGTGA. After removal of 5 bases from V and 8 bases from J, the junction contained 12 bases not matched to a gene. The CDR3, as DNA: TGTGCCAGCAGCCGGGAGGGGACAGGGTTTGGCGGCTACACCTTC. Translating gives CASSREGTGFGGYTF. The full variable domain, its missing parts supplied by reference TRBV7-3 and TRBJ1-2, is GAGVSQTPSNKVTEKGKYVELRCDPISGHTALYWYRQSLGQGPEFLIYFQGTGAADDSGLPNDRFFAVRPEGSVSTLKIQRTERGDSAVYLCASSREGTGFGGYTFGSGTRLTVV.

The gene calls are TRBV15 and TRBJ1-2; D unclear. The CDR3 consists of 14 residues. Germline V gene sequence: CDR1 LNHNV, CDR2 YYDKDF (reference sequence). Trimming took off 1 base at V and 8 bases at J, with 14 bases between the two ends. In nucleotides, the CDR3 is TGTGCCACCAGCAGAGTTCCGAATGCGGGGGGCTACACCTTC. Translating it yields CATSRVPNAGGYTF.

This clone has just one count. V gene TRBV7-3 combines with J gene TRBJ2-1, with 9 bases identical to TRBD2. Per the germline V gene, CDR1 is SGHTA and CDR2 is FQGTGA. This CDR3 has 17 amino acids. V lost 5 bases to trimming and J lost 0 bases; unmatched junction nucleotides: 8. The CDR3 DNA reads as TGTGCCAGCAGCCCTGAGGCTAGCGGGACCTCCTACAATGAGCAGTTCTTC. This gives the protein CASSPEASGTSYNEQFF.

The V call is TRBV28, the J call TRBJ2-7; TRBD2 agrees at 10 bases. CDR3 length equals 16 residues. Trimming took 5 bases from V and 7 from J; bases not matched to a gene: 14. Germline values: CDR1 MDHEN, CDR2 SYDVKM. The CDR3 DNA reads as TGTGCCAGCAGTCCCAGCGGGAGGGCCCGTCGGGGGGAGCAGTACTTC. Encoded protein: CASSPSGRARRGEQYF.

J is TRBJ1-6 and V is TRBV6-2 or TRBV6-3; D gene ambiguous. The V end was cut by 6 bases, the J end by 9 bases, with 12 bases between. The germline CDR1 and CDR2 sequences are MNHEY and SVGEGT. This CDR3 is built from 13 residues. The CDR3 nucleotides are TGTGCCAGCAGCTCCGGGAGGACTTCACCCCTCCACTTT. Encoded protein: CASSSGRTSPLHF.

The V and J genes are TRBV15 and TRBJ1-5; D might be TRBD1 (5 bases). This CDR3 spans 17 amino acids. The germline V and J ends were trimmed by 1 base and 0 bases, with 13 bases remaining between them. Germline V gene sequence: CDR1 LNHNV, CDR2 YYDKDF (reference sequence). CDR3 amino acids: CATSRGSTVDSNQPQHF. CDR3 bases: TGTGCCACCAGCAGAGGGTCGACAGTAGATAGCAATCAGCCCCAGCATTTT.